This T cell receptor beta chain was recorded in a study of blood T cells in healthy people across ages (dated by TCRdb to the mid-2010s). The study in broad terms: In model experiments, template switching captured roughly one uniquely barcoded TCR beta cDNA molecule for every two T cells. Using deep sequencing normalized with unique cDNA molecular identifiers, the study measured how TCR beta repertoire diversity changes with age. Donors of different ages were randomly distributed across sequencing lanes to avoid experimental bias. The study analyzed two additional independent replicas of 1 million unique cDNA reads from the same blood draw for two donors, one aged 18 to 29 and one aged 80 or older. Four age groups were formed from the donors: young (average approximately 16 years), middle-aged (approximately 39), aged (over 55) and long-lived (about 80). What the work shows at the level of the full study, not this receptor alone: Because profiling used bulk unsorted PBMCs, naive and antigen-experienced compartments could not be compared conclusively. Estimates of total diversity from one million sequenced T cells were regarded as lower bounds and underestimates. The percentage of naive T cells measured by flow cytometry correlated strongly with observed TCR beta diversity. Compared with the aged group, the long-lived group had more naive CD4+ T cells, fewer expanded clones and increased TCR diversity, suggesting age selection. Because donor CMV infection status was unknown, age-related changes in expanded clonotypes were potentially confounded. As age increased, observed TCR beta diversity per million T cells dropped in a roughly linear way, and a significant reduction was already evident by age about 40.

The germline ends are 9 bases apart after V is trimmed by 6 bases and J by 4 bases. The CDR3 runs 11 amino acids, cysteine and phenylalanine included. The CDR3 DNA has 33 bases and is translated from base 1. From a lookup of the germline V gene, CDR1 and CDR2 are SQVTM and ANQGSEA. This clonotype was seen ten or more times. The antigen it recognizes is unknown. No base qualities exist here, and no much larger clone lies one base off it. Donors were 39 systemically healthy Caucasian individuals from Russia aged roughly 6 to 90 years. Around 10 milliliters of peripheral blood were collected from each donor into EDTA-treated Vacutainer tubes. Ficoll-Paque density-gradient centrifugation was used to isolate PBMCs, with at least 7 million per sample. Total RNA, at least 5 micrograms per sample, was extracted from PBMCs with Trizol reagent. For every donor, flow cytometry on a PBMC aliquot measured the percentage of naive CD45RAhigh/CD27high T cells.

Library construction relied on 5' RACE. Sequencing was performed on an Illumina HiSeq 2500. The second PCR ran for about 6 to 12 cycles and used a J-beta primer mix along with a sample-barcoded 5' primer. Each TCR beta cDNA molecule received a unique molecular identifier from a template-switch 5' adaptor carrying 12 random nucleotides. At least 3 million CDR3-containing paired-end reads were obtained from each sample. First-strand cDNA synthesis was performed from all RNA using the Mint cDNA synthesis kit, with priming by a TRBC-specific oligonucleotide. After uracil-DNA glycosylase treatment, a first 18-cycle PCR used universal primers M1SS and BC2_uni_R on all cDNA. Per the authors' processing: Each sample was normalized by randomly selecting 1 million high-quality reads, each carrying a distinct molecular identifier. Reads sharing molecular identifiers were discarded rather than binned into consensus sequences. MiTCR, with a Q25 quality threshold and the strictest error-elimination algorithm, was used for CDR3 identification, clonotype clustering and error correction. A nonparametric unseen species model using Euler transformation provided a lower-bound estimate of total TCR beta diversity. TCRdb's own reprocessing of the public reads used fastp at Q25 and MiXCR and kept productive beta chains. Each entry merges the rows of one CDR3 protein and shows their most common DNA and genes. The V and J calls and clone size are TCRdb's, not the authors'. The sample has approximately 810,000 distinct CDR3 sequences on record, more than 25% of them singletons. The ten largest clonotypes hold 15% to 20% of the sample.

The sequence links TRBV29-1 to TRBJ1-2, with no confident D gene call. The source is a woman older than 75 in good health. Sequenced material: blood. The DNA sequence is given as TGCAGCGTATCTGGAAGCTATGGCTACACCTTC. Its protein reads: CSVSGSYGYTF.